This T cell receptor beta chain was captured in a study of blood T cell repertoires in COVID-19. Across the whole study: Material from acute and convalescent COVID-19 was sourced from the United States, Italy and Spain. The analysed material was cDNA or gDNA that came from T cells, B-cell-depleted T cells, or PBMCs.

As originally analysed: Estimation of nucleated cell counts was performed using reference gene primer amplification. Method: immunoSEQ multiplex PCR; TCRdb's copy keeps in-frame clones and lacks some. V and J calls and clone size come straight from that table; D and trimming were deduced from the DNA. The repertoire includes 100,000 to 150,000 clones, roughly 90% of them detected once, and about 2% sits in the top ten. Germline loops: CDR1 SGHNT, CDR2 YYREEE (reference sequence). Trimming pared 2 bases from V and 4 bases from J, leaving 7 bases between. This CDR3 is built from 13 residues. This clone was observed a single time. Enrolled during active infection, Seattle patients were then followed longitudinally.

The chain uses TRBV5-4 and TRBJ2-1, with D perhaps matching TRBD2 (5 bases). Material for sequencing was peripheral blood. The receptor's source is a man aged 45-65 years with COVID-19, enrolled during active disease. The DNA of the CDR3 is TGTGCCAGCAGCTTTGGCGGGTACAATGAGCAGTTCTTC. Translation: CASSFGGYNEQFF. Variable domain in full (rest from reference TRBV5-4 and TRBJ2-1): ETGVTQSPTHLIKTRGQQVTLRCSSQSGHNTVSWYQQALGQGPQFIFQYYREEENGRGNFPPRFSGLQFPNYSSELNVNALELDDSALYLCASSFGGYNEQFFGPGTRLTVL.